This paragraph reports one T cell receptor (beta chain). The data are from a study of blood T cell repertoires in COVID-19. The overall study: In each case, the material was cDNA or gDNA derived from T cells, B-cell-depleted T cells, or PBMCs.

The assay was immunoSEQ multiplex PCR, and TCRdb's table has in-frame clones only and misses some. The data hold about 280,000 clones, with around nine tenths observed a single time. Sequencing was carried out using peripheral blood. The clonotype was recovered from a man in his forties or fifties with acute or convalescent COVID-19.

The CDR3 DNA sequence: TGTGCCAGCAGCCGCCCAGGGACTCAGGGCACTGAAGCTTTCTTT. Encoded protein: CASSRPGTQGTEAFF. V and J are TRBV3-1 (or the pseudogene TRBV3-2) and TRBJ1-1, with D perhaps matching TRBD1 (5 bases). There are 15 residues in the CDR3. The V end was cut by 4 bases, the J end by 4 bases, with 16 bases between. Per the germline V gene, CDR1 is LGHDT and CDR2 is YNNKEL (reference sequence).